This T cell receptor beta chain is drawn from a study of OX40 agonist ivuxolimab in advanced cancers. Method: immunoSEQ multiplex PCR; TCRdb's copy keeps in-frame clones and lacks some. The repertoire holds about 99,000 clones, with approximately 94% as singletons. The CDR3 is 14 residues long. V shed 0 bases and J shed 9 bases, with 17 bases lying between them. Germline assignment: CDR1 SQVTM and CDR2 ANQGSEA. The gene calls are TRBV29-1 and TRBJ1-2; D is perhaps TRBD1 (5 bases). Sequencing was performed on CD4+ or CD8+ T cells sorted from blood, taken in a trial of the OX40 agonist ivuxolimab. The sequence was collected from an adult with an advanced solid tumor such as melanoma, head and neck, liver or kidney cancer. As DNA, the CDR3 is TGCAGCGTTGAAGATCATCTGGGGGGTAACCGCTACACCTTC. This codes for CSVEDHLGGNRYTF.